These 17 T cell receptor beta chains were all obtained from the same sample, sequenced in a study of T-cell reconstitution after alpha-beta-depleted transplantation in children. Researchers prepared the TCRbeta library using unique molecular identifiers, the study reports. TCRdb re-derived calls from the PCR reads in MiXCR, one entry per CDR3 protein. The table records about 610,000 distinct CDR3 sequences, 10% to 13% of them present only once. This specimen consisted of PBMCs from the stem cell graft donor, obtained from the stem cell graft. These TCRs come from a human donor who donated a stem cell graft to a child with acute myeloid leukemia.

The V call is TRBV6-1, the J call TRBJ2-1, with 11 bases fitting TRBD1. With V trimmed by 8 bases and J by 5 bases, 11 bases remained unmatched. CDR1 and CDR2 (germline): MNHNS, SASEGT. CDR3 size: 16 residues. This CDR3 reads CASYSLGTGGNNEQFF. The CDR3 coding sequence is TGTGCCAGCTATAGTTTGGGGACAGGGGGTAACAATGAGCAGTTCTTC.

This sequence joins TRBV7-2 and TRBJ2-6; 8 bases are shared with TRBD1. CDR1 and CDR2 (germline): SGHTA, FQGNSA. There are 17 residues in the CDR3. Germline trimming cut 4 bases from V and 1 base from J; bases unmatched to any gene: 6. The CDR3, as DNA: TGTGCCAGCAGCTGGCAGGGGGCTCAATCTGGGGCCAACGTCCTGACTTTC. Residues: CASSWQGAQSGANVLTF.

The table lists this clonotype with many counts. This chain uses TRBV12-3 or TRBV12-4 with TRBJ2-1; D is possibly TRBD1 or TRBD2 (5 bases each). V dropped 3 bases and J dropped 1 base, with 13 bases sitting between them. The CDR3 spans 16 residues. The CDR3 sequence: CASSLGDLRSYNEQFF. The CDR3 region has the DNA TGTGCCAGCAGTTTGGGGGATCTCCGATCCTACAATGAGCAGTTCTTC.

This clonotype turned up a few times. The V call is TRBV12-3 or TRBV12-4, the J call TRBJ2-1; TRBD2 aligns across 12 bases. V lost 5 bases to trimming and J lost 15 bases; unmatched junction nucleotides: 14. CDR3 length: 15 residues. The CDR3 DNA follows: TGTGCCAGCAGTCTTCCTCGGACTAGCGGGATGTCCCTGTTCTTC. Residues: CASSLPRTSGMSLFF.

The chain combines TRBV7-2 with TRBJ2-1; D is ambiguous. CDR3 length equals 15 residues. The V gene lost 5 bases and the J gene lost 0 bases, with 11 bases spanning the gap. Germline CDR1 and CDR2: SGHTA and FQGNSA. CDR3 nucleotide sequence: TGTGCCAGCAGCCCCCTCGGGCACTCCTACAATGAGCAGTTCTTC. It encodes CASSPLGHSYNEQFF.

This clonotype showed up many times. CDR3 sequence: CASRERGSTDTQYF. In nucleotides, the CDR3 is TGCGCCAGCAGGGAGAGGGGGAGCACAGATACGCAGTATTTT. V is TRBV10-2 and J is TRBJ2-3; D may be TRBD1 (6 bases). The V gene's germline CDR1 is WSHSY and CDR2 SAAADI. The CDR3 loop spans 14 amino acids. Trimming pared 6 bases from V and 0 bases from J, leaving 10 bases between.

This clonotype has more than one count but fewer than ten. The chain links TRBV4-3 to TRBJ2-4; D is possibly TRBD1 (6 bases). V lost 0 bases, J lost 0 bases, and 9 bases lay in between. This CDR3 is built from 16 residues. Germline V gene data show CDR1 as LGHNA and CDR2 as YSLEER. CDR3 loop: CASSQDHRVAKNIQYF. Here the CDR3 DNA reads TGCGCCAGCAGCCAAGACCACAGGGTAGCCAAAAACATTCAGTACTTC.

This clonotype has more than one count but fewer than ten. The V call is TRBV4-3, the J call TRBJ2-7; possibly TRBD1 for D (5 bases). Germline values: CDR1 LGHNA, CDR2 YSLEER. This CDR3 has 14 residues. Trimming removed 0 bases from V and 2 bases from J, with 8 bases in between. CDR3 sequence reads: CASSQDTGPYEQYF. In nucleotides, the CDR3 is TGCGCCAGCAGCCAAGATACAGGTCCCTACGAGCAGTACTTC.

Ten or more counts support this clonotype. This rearrangement joins TRBV20-1 to TRBJ2-2; D is unclear. The CDR3 totals 14 residues. Trimming took 5 bases from V and 4 from J, leaving 14 bases between them. Looked up from germline, CDR1 is DFQATT and CDR2 is SNEGSKA (reference sequence). The CDR3 nucleotides are TGCAGTGCTTTCCCAAGGGTGGGCACCGGGGAGCTGTTTTTT. Its translation is CSAFPRVGTGELFF.

This clonotype was picked up a small number of times. This rearrangement joins TRBV5-1 to TRBJ1-2, with D unclear. The V gene's germline CDR1 is SGHRS and CDR2 YFSETQ. There are 13 residues in the CDR3. The V end lost 4 bases, the J end lost 3 bases, and 10 bases lay between the germline ends. The CDR3 coding sequence is TGCGCCAGCAGCACGACACTTGACTATGGCTACACCTTC. Protein product: CASSTTLDYGYTF.

This clonotype was seen a few times. The chain uses TRBV11-1 and TRBJ2-1; 13 bases map to TRBD2. Germline CDR1 and CDR2: SGHAT and FQDESV (reference sequence). There are 19 residues in the CDR3. The trim removed 6 bases at V and 1 base at J, leaving 12 bases unmatched. CDR3 in amino acids: CASSWTTGTSGISYNEQFF. As DNA, the CDR3 is TGTGCCAGCAGTTGGACAACCGGGACTAGCGGGATTTCCTACAATGAGCAGTTCTTC.

The table lists this clonotype with many counts. This rearrangement joins TRBV3-1 to TRBJ2-1, with a possible D match to TRBD2 (6 bases). Germline values: CDR1 LGHDT, CDR2 YNNKEL (reference sequence). The CDR3 loop spans 14 amino acids. V lost 1 base and J lost 4, with 8 bases in between. CDR3 sequence reads: CASSQGGEYNEQFF. The CDR3 DNA follows: TGTGCCAGCAGCCAAGGGGGGGAATACAATGAGCAGTTCTTC.

The sample holds many counts of this clonotype. CDR3 in amino acids: CASSVVGGLETQYF. DNA for the CDR3: TGTGCCAGCAGCGTAGTGGGCGGGCTGGAGACCCAGTACTTC. The chain couples TRBV9 to TRBJ2-5; tentative D call: TRBD2 (5 bases). Trimming removed 0 bases at V and 5 bases at J, with 11 bases between. The CDR3 totals 14 residues. Germline-derived CDR1 and CDR2 are SGDLS and YYNGEE.

This clonotype has ten or more counts. The junction and the germline gene differ at one end; a read error may be behind it. J is TRBJ2-7 and V is TRBV24-1, with 7 bases fitting TRBD1. The CDR3 totals 13 residues. Germline CDR1 KGHDR, CDR2 SFDVKD. The CDR3 spells CATSDSITGTETF. CDR3 DNA sequence: TGTGCCACCAGTGATTCCATCACCGGGACAGAAACATTC.

V gene TRBV5-1 combines with J gene TRBJ2-7; weak D call: TRBD1 (5 bases). V was trimmed by 1 base and J by 7 bases, leaving 18 bases between them. This CDR3 spans 15 amino acids. Germline-derived CDR1 and CDR2 are SGHRS and YFSETQ. The CDR3 nucleotides are TGCGCCAGCAGCTTGACAGGTCCCCCGGGTAAGGAGCAGTACTTC. Its translation is CASSLTGPPGKEQYF. The variable domain in full, completed from reference TRBV5-1 and TRBJ2-7, reads KAGVTQTPRYLIKTRGQQVTLSCSPISGHRSVSWYQQTPGQGLQFLFEYFSETQRNKGNFPGRFSGRQFSNSRSEMNVSTLELGDSALYLCASSLTGPPGKEQYFGPGTRLTVT.

The chain combines TRBV27 with TRBJ2-7; 13 bases align to TRBD2. This CDR3 has 13 residues. The V gene end was trimmed by 6 bases and the J gene end by 7 bases; junction bases not matched to a gene: 3. Germline loops: CDR1 MNHEY, CDR2 SMNVEV (reference sequence). CDR3 sequence reads: CASRELAGGEQYF. For the CDR3, the DNA is TGTGCCAGCAGGGAACTAGCGGGAGGGGAGCAGTACTTC.

The chain carries TRBV6-1 and TRBJ2-3, with 11 bases identical to TRBD2. The CDR3 sequence is 14 residues long. The germline gives CDR1 MNHNS, CDR2 SASEGT. V gave up 10 bases and J gave up 2 bases; unmatched junction bases: 5. The CDR3 protein is CATLAGAFTDTQYF. DNA for the CDR3: TGTGCCACACTAGCGGGAGCCTTCACAGATACGCAGTATTTT.